Below, 16 T cell receptor beta chains from the same sample are listed, as sequenced in a study of cytotoxic CD8 clonotypes in ibrutinib-treated CLL. Generated by immunoSEQ multiplex PCR, the TCRdb table keeps only in-frame clones and is missing some. In the table there are about 140,000 clones, roughly 80% of which are singletons. This material consisted of PBMCs, taken after 12 months of ibrutinib treatment. The source of these receptors is a human donor with chronic lymphocytic leukemia.

The genes are TRBV11-2 and TRBJ2-5; 7 bases map to TRBD2. Germline V gene sequence: CDR1 SGHAT, CDR2 FQNNGV. The V segment lost 11 bases and the J segment 5 bases; nucleotides outside the gene matches: 8. CDR3 length: 12 residues. The CDR3 region has the DNA TGTGCCGGCTCGTGGGGAGGGGAGACCCAGTACTTC. This translates into CAGSWGGETQYF.

The chain is built from TRBV4-2 and TRBJ1-4; D is ambiguous. The V gene's germline CDR1 is LGHNA and CDR2 YNFKEQ. Trimming took 7 bases from V and 8 from J, leaving 17 bases between them. There are 14 residues in the CDR3. The CDR3 reads CASNRRTSGEKLFF. CDR3 coding DNA: TGTGCCAGCAATAGGCGGACCTCCGGCGAAAAACTGTTTTTT.

J is TRBJ2-7 and V is TRBV10-2; D is perhaps TRBD1 or TRBD2 (5 bases each). This CDR3 is 12 amino acids long. Germline CDR1 is WSHSY and CDR2 is SAAADI. The CDR3 DNA reads TGCGCGGTTGGGGGTCAAAACTACGAGCAGTACTTC. Amino acid sequence: CAVGGQNYEQYF.

This sequence joins TRBV11-2 and TRBJ2-1; 8 nucleotides line up with TRBD2. V gave up 1 base and J gave up 3 bases; unmatched junction bases: 2. This CDR3 comprises 15 residues. Germline V gene sequence: CDR1 SGHAT, CDR2 FQNNGV. The CDR3 DNA sequence: TGTGCCAGCAGCTTAGGGACTAGCAGCTACAATGAGCAGTTCTTC. Its translation: CASSLGTSSYNEQFF.

V gene TRBV4-1 combines with J gene TRBJ2-7, with a tentative D call TRBD2 (5 bases). Germline CDR1 reads MGHRA; CDR2 reads YSYEKL. The CDR3 is 15 amino acids. Trimming shortened V by 4 bases and J by 3 bases, and 16 bases separated the two germline ends. The CDR3 region has the DNA TGCGCCAGCAGCCTCCGGGATTCGTTCGGCTACGAGCAGTACTTC. It is translated as CASSLRDSFGYEQYF.

The chain has TRBV5-6 and TRBJ2-3, with D hard to call. The length of the CDR3 is 13 residues. V was shortened by 5 bases and J by 4 bases, with 11 bases between the two germline ends. Germline V gene sequence: CDR1 SGHDT, CDR2 YYEEEE. The CDR3 nucleotides are TGTGCCAGCAGTGGCAGTGAGGCAGATACGCAGTATTTT. Its protein is CASSGSEADTQYF.

The J gene is TRBJ2-7, the V gene TRBV27; tentative D call: TRBD2 (5 bases). Germline CDR1 MNHEY, CDR2 SMNVEV (reference sequence). Trimming pared 8 bases from V and 0 bases from J, leaving 8 bases between. The CDR3 length is 12 residues. In nucleotides, the CDR3 is TGTGCCAGCGGAGGCGGCTCCTACGAGCAGTACTTC. Its translation: CASGGGSYEQYF.

The genes are TRBV19 and TRBJ1-1, with a possible D match to TRBD1 (6 bases). There are 15 residues in the CDR3. Trimming left V 6 bases short and J 5 bases short, with 19 bases between. Germline-derived CDR1 and CDR2 are LNHDA and SQIVND (reference sequence). CDR3 residues: CASSSVKGGGTEAFF. Here the CDR3 DNA reads TGTGCCAGTAGCTCGGTCAAGGGGGGAGGGACTGAAGCTTTCTTT.

V and J are TRBV7-3 and TRBJ2-2; D remains unclear. CDR3 length: 16 amino acids. Per the germline V gene, CDR1 is SGHTA and CDR2 is FQGTGA. Trimming left V 3 bases short and J 1 base short, with 12 bases between. The CDR3 loop is CASSFSFGQNTGELFF. The CDR3, as DNA: TGTGCCAGCAGCTTTAGTTTCGGGCAGAACACCGGGGAGCTGTTTTTT.

The chain combines TRBV5-1 with TRBJ2-2; D may be TRBD1 or TRBD2 (5 bases each). V was trimmed by 3 bases and J by 2 bases, leaving 8 bases between them. The CDR3 covers 14 residues. The germline CDR1 and CDR2 sequences are SGHRS and YFSETQ. CDR3 nucleotide sequence: TGCGCCAGCAGCTCCCGGGACAACACCGGGGAGCTGTTTTTT. Its translation: CASSSRDNTGELFF.

The chain has TRBV5-1 and TRBJ1-4; possibly TRBD1 for D (5 bases). Looked up from germline, CDR1 is SGHRS and CDR2 is YFSETQ. The CDR3 has 15 amino acids. The V end lost 4 bases, the J end lost 4 bases, and 14 bases lay between the germline ends. Here the CDR3 reads CASSRGPADNEKLFF. The CDR3 DNA follows: TGCGCCAGCAGCAGGGGACCAGCGGATAATGAAAAACTGTTTTTT.

The rearrangement uses TRBV6-4 and TRBJ2-1; 9 bases map to TRBD2. J was trimmed by 5 bases and V by 4 bases; bases with no gene match: 9. The CDR3 contains 16 residues. CDR1 MRHNA and CDR2 SNTAGT come from the germline V gene. The CDR3 nucleotides are TGTGCCAGCAGTGTAGGGCTAGCGGGGCCCAACAATGAGCAGTTCTTC. This gives the protein CASSVGLAGPNNEQFF.

The chain links TRBV7-2 to TRBJ2-5; D gene unclear. Looked up from germline, CDR1 is SGHTA and CDR2 is FQGNSA. This CDR3 has 14 amino acids. The V end lost 5 bases, the J end lost 3 bases, and 13 bases lay between the germline ends. The CDR3 nucleotides are TGTGCCAGCAGCCAGACCTACGGTGAAGAGACCCAGTACTTC. It is translated as CASSQTYGEETQYF.

This clone occurred a few times. This rearrangement joins TRBV5-8 to TRBJ1-2; no reliable D call. With 1 base removed from V and 9 bases from J, the gap between germline ends came to 13 bases. The length of the CDR3 is 13 residues. CDR1 and CDR2 (germline): SGHTS, YDEGEE. The CDR3 sequence: CASSLSSGWSYTF. Here the CDR3 DNA reads TGTGCCAGCAGCTTGAGCAGTGGTTGGAGCTACACCTTC. The variable domain in full, with the rest retrieved from reference TRBV5-8 and TRBJ1-2, is EAGVTQSPTHLIKTRGQQATLRCSPISGHTSVYWYQQALGLGLQFLLWYDEGEERNRGNFPPRFSGRQFPNYSSELNVNALELEDSALYLCASSLSSGWSYTFGSGTRLTVV.

This clone was picked up one time. This chain joins TRBV7-8 and TRBJ2-1; D gene ambiguous. CDR3 length: 14 residues. Germline V lookup: CDR1 SGHVS, CDR2 FQNEAQ. V dropped 1 base and J dropped 9 bases, with 13 bases sitting between them. CDR3 in amino acids: CASSLEFPGIEQFF. In nucleotides, the CDR3 is TGTGCCAGCAGCTTAGAGTTCCCTGGCATTGAGCAGTTCTTC. Drawing the rest from reference TRBV7-8 and TRBJ2-1, the complete variable domain is GAGVSQSPRYKVAKRGQDVALRCDPISGHVSLFWYQQALGQGPEFLTYFQNEAQLDKSGLPSDRFFAERPEGSVSTLKIQRTQQEDSAVYLCASSLEFPGIEQFFGPGTRLTVL.

The V gene is TRBV4-2, the J gene TRBJ1-2; D ambiguous. This CDR3 contains 14 residues. Looked up from germline, CDR1 is LGHNA and CDR2 is YNFKEQ. V was clipped by 0 bases and J by 5 bases, with 10 bases between them. In DNA form, the CDR3 reads TGTGCCAGCAGCCAAGATTCCGGGGAATATGGCTACACCTTC. It yields the protein CASSQDSGEYGYTF.